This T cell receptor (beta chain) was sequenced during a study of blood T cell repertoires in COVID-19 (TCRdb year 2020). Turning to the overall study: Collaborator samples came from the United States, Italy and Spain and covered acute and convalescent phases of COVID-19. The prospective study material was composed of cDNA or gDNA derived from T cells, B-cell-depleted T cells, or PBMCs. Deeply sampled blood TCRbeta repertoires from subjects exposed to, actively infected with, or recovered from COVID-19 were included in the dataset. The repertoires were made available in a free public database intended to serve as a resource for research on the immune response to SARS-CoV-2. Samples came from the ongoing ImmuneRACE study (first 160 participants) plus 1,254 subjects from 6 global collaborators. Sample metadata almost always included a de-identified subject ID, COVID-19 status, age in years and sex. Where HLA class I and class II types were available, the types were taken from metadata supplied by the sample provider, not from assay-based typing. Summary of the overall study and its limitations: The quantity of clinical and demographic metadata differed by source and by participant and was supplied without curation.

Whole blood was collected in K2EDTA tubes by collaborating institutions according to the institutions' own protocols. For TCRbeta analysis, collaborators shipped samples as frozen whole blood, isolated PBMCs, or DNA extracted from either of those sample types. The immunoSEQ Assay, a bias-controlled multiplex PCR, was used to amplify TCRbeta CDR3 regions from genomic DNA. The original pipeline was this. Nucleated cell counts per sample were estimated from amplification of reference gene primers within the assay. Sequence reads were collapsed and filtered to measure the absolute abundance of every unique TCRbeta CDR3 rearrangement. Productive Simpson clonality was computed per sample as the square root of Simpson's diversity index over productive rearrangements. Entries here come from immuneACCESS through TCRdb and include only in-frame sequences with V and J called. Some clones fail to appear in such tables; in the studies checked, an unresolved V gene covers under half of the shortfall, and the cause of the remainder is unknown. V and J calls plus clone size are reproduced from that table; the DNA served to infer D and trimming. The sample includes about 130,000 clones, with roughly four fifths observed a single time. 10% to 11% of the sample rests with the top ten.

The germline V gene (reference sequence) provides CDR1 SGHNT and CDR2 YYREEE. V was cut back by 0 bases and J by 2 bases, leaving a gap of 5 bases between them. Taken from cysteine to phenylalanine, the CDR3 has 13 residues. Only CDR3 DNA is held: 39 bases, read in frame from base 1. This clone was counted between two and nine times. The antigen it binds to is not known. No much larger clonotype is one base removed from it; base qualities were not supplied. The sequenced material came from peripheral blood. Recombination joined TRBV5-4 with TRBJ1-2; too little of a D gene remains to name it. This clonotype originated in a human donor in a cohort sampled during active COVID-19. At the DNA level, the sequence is TGTGCCAGCAGCTTGGGGGAGAACTATGGCTACACCTTC. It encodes CASSLGENYGYTF.